These T cell receptor beta chains were read from a single sample in a study of OX40 agonist ivuxolimab in advanced cancers. Profiling relied on immunoSEQ multiplex PCR, and the TCRdb table lists in-frame clones only, not all of them. The sample includes some 97,000 clones, approximately 90% of them seen just once. Specimen: CD4+ or CD8+ T cells sorted from blood, collected in a trial of the OX40 agonist ivuxolimab. These receptors originate from an adult with an advanced solid tumor such as melanoma, head and neck, liver or kidney cancer. CDR3s include the opening cysteine and the closing phenylalanine or tryptophan. The D gene is left open where the match is weak. Clone size is given for some rows only: seen once, a few or many times, or a class if the clone is expanded.

>TRBJ2-2|TRBV5-6|NA|NA
CASSLAHTGELFF
TGTGCCAGCAGCTTGGCACACACCGGGGAGCTGTTTTTT
>TRBJ2-1|TRBV6-5|TRBD2|NA
CASRGSGDNEQFF
TGTGCCAGCAGGGGTAGCGGGGATAATGAGCAGTTCTTC
>TRBJ2-5|TRBV7-3|NA|NA
CASSPNKGQETQYF
TGTGCCAGCAGCCCAAACAAGGGCCAAGAGACCCAGTACTTC
>TRBJ2-7|TRBV18|TRBD1|NA
CASSPGQGREQYF
TGTGCCAGCTCACCGGGACAGGGTCGCGAGCAGTACTTC
>TRBJ1-5|TRBV5-8|NA|NA
CASSLLTNQPQHF
TGTGCCAGCAGCTTGCTCACTAATCAGCCCCAGCATTTT
>TRBJ2-5|TRBV5-8|NA|NA
CASSLEAVRQTQYF
TGTGCCAGCAGCTTGGAAGCTGTCCGTCAGACCCAGTACTTC
>TRBJ2-2|TRBV6-6|NA|NA
CASSSPSGELFF
TGTGCCAGCAGTTCCCCTAGCGGGGAGCTGTTTTTT
>TRBJ2-3|TRBV5-8|TRBD1|NA
CASSLGDSQSSTDTQYF
TGTGCCAGCAGCTTGGGGGACAGCCAAAGCAGCACAGATACGCAGTATTTT
>TRBJ2-1|TRBV6-5|TRBD2|NA
CASSYSGLARYNEQFF
TGTGCCAGCAGTTACTCCGGACTAGCTCGGTACAATGAGCAGTTCTTC
>TRBJ2-7|TRBV28|NA|NA
CASSQPRRGHSYEQYF
TGTGCCAGCAGTCAACCCCGACGGGGGCACTCCTACGAGCAGTACTTC
>TRBJ2-3|TRBV6-1|NA|NA
CASMEPGGPQYF
TGTGCCAGCATGGAGCCCGGGGGTCCGCAGTATTTT
>TRBJ2-2|TRBV7-9|NA|once
CASSLGGGDTGELFF
TGTGCCAGCAGCTTAGGCGGGGGCGACACCGGGGAGCTGTTTTTT
>TRBJ1-5|TRBV19|NA|NA
CASSIGAYSNQPQHF
TGTGCCAGTAGTATCGGCGCCTATAGCAATCAGCCCCAGCATTTT
>TRBJ2-3|TRBV27|TRBD2|NA
CASSLDLGGRDTQYF
TGTGCCAGCAGTTTGGATTTGGGCGGGAGAGATACGCAGTATTTT
>TRBJ1-1|TRBV4-3|NA|NA
CASSQDTGRDGTEAFF
TGCGCCAGCAGCCAAGATACGGGCAGGGACGGCACTGAAGCTTTCTTT
>TRBJ2-4|TRBV28|TRBD2|NA
CASSLRAGMNIQYF
TGTGCCAGCAGTTTAAGAGCGGGAATGAACATTCAGTACTTC
>TRBJ2-3|TRBV7-2|NA|NA
CASTLGYGPTSTDTQYF
TGTGCCAGCACCCTTGGGTACGGGCCCACTAGCACAGATACGCAGTATTTT
>TRBJ2-1|TRBV7-2|NA|NA
CASSLTAGRSYNEQFF
TGTGCCAGCAGCTTAACGGCGGGTCGCTCCTACAATGAGCAGTTCTTC
>TRBJ1-1|TRBV29-1|NA|NA
CSVVDASNTEAFF
TGCAGCGTCGTTGACGCATCGAACACTGAAGCTTTCTTT
>TRBJ1-1|TRBV7-6|NA|NA
CASSLVGVSNTEAFF
TGTGCCAGCAGCTTAGTCGGGGTCTCGAACACTGAAGCTTTCTTT
>TRBJ1-1|TRBV28|NA|NA
CASSRTGTQNTEAFF
TGTGCCAGCAGCCGTACCGGGACACAGAACACTGAAGCTTTCTTT
>TRBJ1-2|TRBV28|NA|NA
CASLPGGRYGYTF
TGTGCCAGCCTTCCTGGGGGCAGATATGGCTACACCTTC
>TRBJ1-6|TRBV2|TRBD1|NA
CASSSSGTGNNSPLHF
TGTGCCAGCAGTTCCTCCGGGACAGGGAATAATTCACCCCTCCACTTT
>TRBJ2-5|TRBV5-4|TRBD2|NA
CASSGTSAETQYF
TGTGCCAGCAGCGGGACTAGCGCGGAGACCCAGTACTTC
>TRBJ2-4|TRBV11-2|TRBD1|NA
CASSSNRGLRDIQYF
TGTGCCAGCAGCTCGAACAGGGGGCTTAGGGACATTCAGTACTTC
>TRBJ2-7|TRBV28|TRBD2|NA
CASSLWSGGIDYEQYF
TGTGCCAGCAGTTTATGGAGCGGGGGAATTGACTACGAGCAGTACTTC
>TRBJ1-4|TRBV28|TRBD1|NA
CASSFSQGASEKLFF
TGTGCCAGCAGTTTTTCTCAGGGGGCCAGTGAAAAACTGTTTTTT
>TRBJ2-2|TRBV4-3|TRBD1|NA
CASSQLPGTGGTGELFF
TGCGCCAGCAGCCAACTGCCCGGGACAGGAGGGACCGGGGAGCTGTTTTTT
>TRBJ2-5|TRBV18|TRBD2|NA
CASSPPGLAGARETQYF
TGTGCCAGCTCACCACCAGGACTAGCGGGAGCGAGGGAGACCCAGTACTTC
>TRBJ2-3|TRBV7-9|TRBD2|NA
CASSSGLAGPQTDTQYF
TGTGCCAGCAGCTCGGGACTAGCGGGTCCCCAGACAGATACGCAGTATTTT